The clone carrying this TCR beta chain was recorded only once. The record originates from a study of blood T cell repertoires in COVID-19. Assay used: immunoSEQ multiplex PCR; TCRdb lists only in-frame clones, some missing. Of under 200,000 clones in the sample, around nine tenths were seen once. This receptor was identified in a woman between 45 and 60 years old who had recovered from COVID-19. The source material was PBMCs or T cells enriched from blood (not recorded which).

CDR3 nucleotides: TGTGCCAGCAGTTACTCGGGGGCAGGGGGTTACTACGAGCAGTACTTC. Translating it yields CASSYSGAGGYYEQYF. V is TRBV6-5 and J is TRBJ2-7; TRBD1 matches at 7 bases. Germline-derived CDR1 and CDR2 are MNHEY and SVGAGI. This CDR3 has 16 residues. The junction had 8 bases not matched to a gene; V was cut back by 0 bases and J by 3 bases.